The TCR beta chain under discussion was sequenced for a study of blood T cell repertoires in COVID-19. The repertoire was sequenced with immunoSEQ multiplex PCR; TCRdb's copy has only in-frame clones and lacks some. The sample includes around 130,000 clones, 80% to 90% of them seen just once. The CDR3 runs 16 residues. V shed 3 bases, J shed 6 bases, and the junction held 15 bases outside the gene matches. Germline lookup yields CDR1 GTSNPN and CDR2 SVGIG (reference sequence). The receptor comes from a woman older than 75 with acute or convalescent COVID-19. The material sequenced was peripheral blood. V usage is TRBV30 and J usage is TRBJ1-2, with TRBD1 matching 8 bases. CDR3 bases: TGTGCCTGGAGAAAGACAGGGGCTACGAATCAACATGGCTACACCTTC. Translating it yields CAWRKTGATNQHGYTF.